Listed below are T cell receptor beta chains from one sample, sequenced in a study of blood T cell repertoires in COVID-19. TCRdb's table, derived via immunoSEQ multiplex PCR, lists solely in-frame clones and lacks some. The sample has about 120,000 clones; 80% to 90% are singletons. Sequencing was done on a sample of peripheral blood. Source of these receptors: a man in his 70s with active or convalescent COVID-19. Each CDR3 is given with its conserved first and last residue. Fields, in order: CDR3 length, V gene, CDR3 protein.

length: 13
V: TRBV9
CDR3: CASSVAGDTEAFF

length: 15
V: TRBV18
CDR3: CATAFSLGGDNEQFF

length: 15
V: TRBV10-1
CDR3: CASSLADSSYNEQFF

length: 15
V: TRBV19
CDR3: CASSKPGERNQPQHF

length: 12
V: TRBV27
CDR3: CASSSRNSPLHF

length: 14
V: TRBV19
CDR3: CAAGREWGTDTQYF

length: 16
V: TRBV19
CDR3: CASIRTSGSRTDTQYF

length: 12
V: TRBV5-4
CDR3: CASSLAGHGYTF

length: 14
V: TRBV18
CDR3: CASSSTVLNTEAFF

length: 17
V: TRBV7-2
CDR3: CASSPRLAGGSLDTQYF

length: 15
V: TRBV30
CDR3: CAWSSGTGGNQPQHF

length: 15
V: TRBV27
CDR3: CASSLMWTANSPLHF

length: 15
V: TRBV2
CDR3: CASSQLAGTYNEQFF

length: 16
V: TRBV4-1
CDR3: CASSHGQGLAKNIQYF

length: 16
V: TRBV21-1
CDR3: CASSKSRGRGQETQYF

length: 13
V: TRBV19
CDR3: CASRSSGAYEQYF

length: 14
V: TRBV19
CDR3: CASSIATGYNEQFF

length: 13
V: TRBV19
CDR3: CARREGLYQPQHF

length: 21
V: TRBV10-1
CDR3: CPSRLPGGQGLWDKNTGELFF

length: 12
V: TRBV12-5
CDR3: CASGLGADGYTF

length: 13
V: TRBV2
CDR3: CASSGAGRMGYTF

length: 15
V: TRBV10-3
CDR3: CAITGTSGIADTQYF

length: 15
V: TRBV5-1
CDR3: CASSWGTANTGELFF

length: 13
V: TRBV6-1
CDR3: CASSEPGNQPQHF

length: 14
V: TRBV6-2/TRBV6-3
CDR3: CASSFRTGLNEQYF

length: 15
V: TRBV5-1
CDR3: CASSRTDSFNQPQHF

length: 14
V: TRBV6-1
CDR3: CASSEAGHSYEQYF

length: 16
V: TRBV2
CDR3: CASSAGDRGVGETQYF

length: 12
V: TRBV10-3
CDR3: CAISRENTEAFF

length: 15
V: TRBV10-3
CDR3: CAISESGAKGTEAFF

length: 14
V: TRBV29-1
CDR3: CSVGTATTNEKLFF

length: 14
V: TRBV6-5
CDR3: CATRDRGRNTEAFF

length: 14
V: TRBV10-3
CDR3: CAIEREDGTDTQYF

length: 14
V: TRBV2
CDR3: CAIDSGTDNSPLHF

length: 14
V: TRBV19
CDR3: CASSRDRVNQPQHF

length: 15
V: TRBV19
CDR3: CASTEAGGGYNEQFF

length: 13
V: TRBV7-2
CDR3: CASSFAGDTEAFF

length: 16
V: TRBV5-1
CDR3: CASSLAPVSGSGEQFF

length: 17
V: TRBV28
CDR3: CASSPAGGSGSYNEQFF

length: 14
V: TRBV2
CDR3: CASRRQGQTDTQYF

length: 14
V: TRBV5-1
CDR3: CASSLGLLTDTQYF

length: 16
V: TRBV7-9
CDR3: CASSSTLGTAPNEQFF

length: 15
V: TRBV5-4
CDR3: CASSLDPSSYNEQFF

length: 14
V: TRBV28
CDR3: CASGTSRHPGELFF

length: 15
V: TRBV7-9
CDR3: CASTPWGDYNSPLHF

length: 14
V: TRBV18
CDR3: CASSPGQGYQPQHF

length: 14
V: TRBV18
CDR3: CASSPRDTMRGYTF